These T cell receptor beta chains were read from a single sample in a study of vaccination effects on CD4 cells after COVID-19. TCRdb's table, derived via immunoSEQ multiplex PCR, lists solely in-frame clones and lacks some. The data show more than 35,000 clones, around 63% seen once. No antigen has been assigned to these receptors. The sequencing used CD4+ T cells from PBMCs cultured without peptide, collected before COVID-19 vaccination. Receptors were obtained from a human donor who received a COVID-19 vaccine. Both conserved end residues are part of each CDR3. A D gene is named only where the DNA matches it firmly. Only part of the rows carry a size: once, few, many, or a class if the clone is expanded.

d_call j_call v_call clone_size cdr3_nt cdr3_aa
. TRBJ1-2 TRBV28 . TGTGCCAGCAGTGAATACAGGAGTGGCTACACCTTC CASSEYRSGYTF
TRBD1 TRBJ2-2 TRBV3-1/TRBV3-2 . TGTGCCAGCAGCCCCGAGGCCGGGACAGTCCGATCGGGGGAGCTGTTTTTT CASSPEAGTVRSGELFF
. TRBJ2-3 TRBV10-3 . TGTGCCATCAATGGAGGGAACACAGATACGCAGTATTTT CAINGGNTDTQYF
. TRBJ1-1 TRBV6-1 . TGTGCCAGCAGTGATAAGGGCCTGGGCAGGGCGACGTTCGGCACTGAAGCTTTCTTT CASSDKGLGRATFGTEAFF
. TRBJ1-3 TRBV2 . TGTGCCAGCAGAGACAATGGAAACACCATATATTTT CASRDNGNTIYF
TRBD1 TRBJ2-7 TRBV4-1 . TGCGCCAGCAGCCACCCTCCGGGTTTGACAGGGAGCTACGAGCAGTACTTC CASSHPPGLTGSYEQYF
TRBD2 TRBJ2-7 TRBV7-9 . TGTGCCAGCAGCTCAGACAAGAGACTAGCGGGGTCCTACGAGCAGTACTTC CASSSDKRLAGSYEQYF
TRBD2 TRBJ2-1 TRBV7-6 . TGTGCCAGCAGCCGAACGGGAGCGGGACGGAGCGATGAGCAGTTCTTC CASSRTGAGRSDEQFF
. TRBJ2-7 TRBV18 . TGTGCCAGCTCACCACCGAGGCAGGTCGAGCAGTACTTC CASSPPRQVEQYF
TRBD1 TRBJ2-7 TRBV19 . TGTGCCAGTAGTTCACCACCTATAACAGGGGGTTCGTCCTACGAGCAGTACTTC CASSSPPITGGSSYEQYF
TRBD2 TRBJ2-3 TRBV13 . TGTGCCAGCAGCTTGGGGGGACTAGTTAGCACAGATACGCAGTATTTT CASSLGGLVSTDTQYF
. TRBJ1-1 TRBV6-4 few TGTGCCAGCAGTGACTTTTCATGGGGGACTGAAGCTTTCTTT CASSDFSWGTEAFF
. TRBJ2-2 TRBV4-1 . TGCGCCAGCGCTGCCCAAAGGGGGGTAGGCAACACCGGGGAGCTGTTTTTT CASAAQRGVGNTGELFF
TRBD1 TRBJ1-2 TRBV6-5 . TGTGCCAGCACCCTAAGGAGGACAGGAAACTATGGCTACACCTTC CASTLRRTGNYGYTF
. TRBJ1-5 TRBV7-9 . TGTGCCAGCAGCTCACAGGTTAATCAGCCCCAGCATTTT CASSSQVNQPQHF
TRBD1 TRBJ2-7 TRBV7-2 few TGTGCCAGCAGCGCGACAGGGATTGGCGAGCAGTACTTC CASSATGIGEQYF
. TRBJ1-1 TRBV6-2/TRBV6-3 once TGTGCCAGCAGTTACCAGTACACTGAAGCTTTCTTT CASSYQYTEAFF
TRBD1 TRBJ1-5 TRBV2 . TGTGCCAGCAGTGAAGGGGACAGAGATAATCAGCCCCAGCATTTT CASSEGDRDNQPQHF
TRBD2 TRBJ2-3 TRBV10-3 once TGTGCCAGCGGGACTAGTAAAGATACGCAGTATTTT CASGTSKDTQYF
. TRBJ2-3 TRBV11-2 . TGTGCCAGCAGCTTAGCCGGCAGGTTTGCAGATACGCAGTATTTT CASSLAGRFADTQYF
. TRBJ2-1 TRBV11-2 . TGTGCCACCGGGGCGGGGAGATACAATGAGCAGTTCTTC CATGAGRYNEQFF
. TRBJ2-1 TRBV3-1/TRBV3-2 once TGTGCCAGCAGCCAAGATACGGTAGGCTCCTACAATGAGCAGTTCTTC CASSQDTVGSYNEQFF
TRBD1 TRBJ2-7 TRBV6-5 medium-sized TGTGCCAGCACCGCGGGACAGGGGACCTACGAGCAGTACTTC CASTAGQGTYEQYF
TRBD1 TRBJ2-2 TRBV5-1 medium-sized TGCGCCAGCAGCGGGGGACAGGGGATTGGTACCGGGGAGCTGTTTTTT CASSGGQGIGTGELFF
TRBD2 TRBJ2-1 TRBV19 . TGTGCCAGTAGTCCAGGGACTAGCGGGAGGTTGGAAGGTGAGCAGTTCTTC CASSPGTSGRLEGEQFF
. TRBJ1-3 TRBV5-5 . TGTGCCAGCAGCCGGTTGGCGGGGCTAGAAAACACCATATATTTT CASSRLAGLENTIYF
TRBD1 TRBJ1-1 TRBV2 . TGTGCCAGCACCCAGGGGGAGAACACTGAAGCTTTCTTT CASTQGENTEAFF
. TRBJ2-3 TRBV7-9 . TGTGCCAGCAGCTTAGGTAACCGGGGAGCTAAGGATACGCAGTATTTT CASSLGNRGAKDTQYF
. TRBJ2-5 TRBV30 once TGTGCCTGGAGTGTAATCCGTCTGGGGACCCAGTACTTC CAWSVIRLGTQYF
TRBD2 TRBJ2-3 TRBV2 . TGTGCCAGCATTAGACTAGCGACGACAGATACGCAGTATTTT CASIRLATTDTQYF
. TRBJ1-1 TRBV21-1 . TGTGCCAGCAGCAAAGCCAGAAGGGACAGGGGTAGTCCTGAAGCTTTCTTT CASSKARRDRGSPEAFF
. TRBJ1-4 TRBV5-5 few TGTGCCAGCAGCCAAGGACAGTCACAGGAAAAACTGTTTTTT CASSQGQSQEKLFF
TRBD2 TRBJ2-4 TRBV7-2 . TGTGCCAGCAGCCTAGCGGGAGGGCCGAACATTCAGTACTTC CASSLAGGPNIQYF
. TRBJ1-5 TRBV2 once TGTGCCAGCAGTGAAAAGAGTCTGGGCAATCAGCCCCAGCATTTT CASSEKSLGNQPQHF
. TRBJ1-4 TRBV19 . TGTGCCACATGCCGGGACATCTATCCAACTAATGAAAAACTGTTTTTT CATCRDIYPTNEKLFF
TRBD2 TRBJ2-1 TRBV5-5 once TGTGCCAGCAGCTCGGGACTAGCGGGAGGGAATGAGCAGTTCTTC CASSSGLAGGNEQFF
. TRBJ1-1 TRBV6-5 . TGTGCCAGCAGCTCGGCGGACAGACAGCCCACTGAAGCTTTCTTT CASSSADRQPTEAFF
. TRBJ2-3 TRBV5-1 . TGCGCCAGCAGCGCAGACTATCCAGATACGCAGTATTTT CASSADYPDTQYF
. TRBJ2-2 TRBV5-4 . TGTGCCAGCAGCTTCCGGGGAACCGGGGAGCTGTTTTTT CASSFRGTGELFF
. TRBJ1-1 TRBV15 . TGTGCCACCAGCAGAGATCGGGCAGTCACTGAAGCTTTCTTT CATSRDRAVTEAFF
. TRBJ1-2 TRBV5-1 few TGCGCCAGCAGCTTGGCCGGAGGGGAGGGGAGGTATGGCTACACCTTC CASSLAGGEGRYGYTF
. TRBJ1-1 TRBV7-9 . TGTGCCAGCAGCCTAGGAGGCCTGCGCACTGAAGCTTTCTTT CASSLGGLRTEAFF
TRBD1 TRBJ2-7 TRBV7-9 . TGTGCCAGCAGCCCGAGACAGGGGGCGGGCGAGCAGTACTTC CASSPRQGAGEQYF
. TRBJ2-1 TRBV5-1 . TGCGCCAGCAGCTTGCCTGACCTTTCCTCCTACAATGAGCAGTTCTTC CASSLPDLSSYNEQFF
TRBD1 TRBJ2-7 TRBV6-2/TRBV6-3 . TGTGCCAGCAGTTCTTGGTGGGACAGGTCCTACGAGCAGTACTTC CASSSWWDRSYEQYF
TRBD1 TRBJ1-1 TRBV19 . TGTGCCAGTAGTATACAGGGGGCGCCCACTGAAGCTTTCTTT CASSIQGAPTEAFF
. TRBJ1-1 TRBV29-1 . TGCAGCGCGGGCCCCCTGGTATCGGGCACTGAAGCTTTCTTT CSAGPLVSGTEAFF
TRBD2 TRBJ2-1 TRBV20-1 once TGCAGTGCTAGTAGCGGCGGGAGGGCCTACAATGAGCAGTTCTTC CSASSGGRAYNEQFF
. TRBJ2-3 TRBV3-1/TRBV3-2 once TGTGCCAGCAGCCAAGCAGGGGCTGGCAGCACAGATACGCAGTATTTT CASSQAGAGSTDTQYF
TRBD2 TRBJ2-7 TRBV29-1 . TGCAGCGCCTTTAGCGGGAGCGCCTACGAGCAGTACTTC CSAFSGSAYEQYF
TRBD1 TRBJ1-2 TRBV19 . TGTGCCAGTAGCGGGACAGGGAGATATGGCTACACCTTC CASSGTGRYGYTF
. TRBJ2-3 TRBV5-1 . TGCGCCAGCAGCTTGGATGGGTGGGGAGAACCGTATTTT CASSLDGWGEPYF
TRBD1 TRBJ1-4 TRBV3-1/TRBV3-2 . TGTGCCAGCAGCCGTGGACAGGGAGTCAGTGAAAAACTGTTTTTT CASSRGQGVSEKLFF
TRBD2 TRBJ2-2 TRBV11-2 . TGTGCCAGCAGCTTACGGGTGCCAGCGGGGGGGATAAACACCGGGGAGCTGTTTTTT CASSLRVPAGGINTGELFF